The next 27 T cell receptor beta chains were all read from a single sample in a study of cytomegalovirus exposure and HLA in healthy donors. PCR was performed using 60 Vbeta and 13 Jbeta primers. The repertoire was sequenced with immunoSEQ multiplex PCR; TCRdb's copy has only in-frame clones and lacks some. The sample records roughly 120,000 clones, less than 20% being singletons. Material for sequencing was PBMCs. The origin of the receptors is a woman under 30 in good health and CMV-seronegative.

The chain recombines TRBV6-5 with TRBJ1-6, with D perhaps matching TRBD1 (6 bases). CDR1 is MNHEY, CDR2 SVGAGI, per germline. The CDR3 is made up of 14 amino acids. V shed 2 bases and J shed 12 bases, with 14 bases lying between them. The CDR3: CASSYPPVGGPLHF. The DNA for the CDR3 is TGTGCCAGCAGTTACCCCCCGGTAGGGGGACCCCTCCACTTT.

This clone was seen a handful of times. The chain carries TRBV30 and TRBJ1-2, with D perhaps matching TRBD1 (6 bases). Trimming left V 3 bases short and J 8 bases short, with 16 bases between. CDR3 size: 13 residues. Germline CDR1 and CDR2: GTSNPN and SVGIG (reference sequence). The CDR3 sequence is CAWSTDRQGGYTF. Here the CDR3 DNA reads TGTGCCTGGAGCACGGACCGCCAGGGGGGCTACACCTTC.

This clone was recorded only once. The chain links TRBV29-1 to TRBJ2-7; D perhaps matches TRBD2 (6 bases). CDR1 is SQVTM, CDR2 ANQGSEA, per germline. Trimming pared 6 bases from V and 4 bases from J, leaving 16 bases between. CDR3 length: 13 residues. The CDR3 spells CSVERDSPYEQYF. The CDR3 DNA reads TGCAGCGTCGAACGGGACTCTCCTTACGAGCAGTACTTC.

J is TRBJ2-2 and V is TRBV11-2; 10 bases map to TRBD2. After removal of 4 bases from V and 8 bases from J, the junction contained 10 bases not matched to a gene. This CDR3 has 16 residues. The germline CDR1 and CDR2 sequences are SGHAT and FQNNGV. CDR3 sequence (DNA): TGTGCCAGCAGCTCTAGGGGTAGCGGGGGGACTGGGGAGCTGTTTTTT. Translated, it gives CASSSRGSGGTGELFF.

A few counts support this clone. The V and J genes are TRBV28 and TRBJ1-5; D gene ambiguous. CDR1 MDHEN and CDR2 SYDVKM come from the germline V gene. The CDR3 totals 14 residues. V was shortened by 3 bases and J by 2 bases, with 8 bases between the two germline ends. The CDR3, as DNA: TGTGCCAGCAGTTTTGGAGTTCGCAATCAGCCCCAGCATTTT. Residues: CASSFGVRNQPQHF.

The gene calls are TRBV19 and TRBJ2-7; TRBD1 agrees at 12 bases. The germline V gene has CDR1 LNHDA and CDR2 SQIVND (reference sequence). The CDR3 is 15 residues long. V trimming: 8 bases; J trimming: 3 bases; junction bases outside the gene matches: 8. The CDR3 coding sequence is TGTGCCAGTTCCCCGGGACAGGGGGCGGTCTACGAGCAGTACTTC. This gives the protein CASSPGQGAVYEQYF.

The chain links TRBV9 to TRBJ1-6; D remains ambiguous. This CDR3 spans 11 amino acids. From germline, CDR1 is SGDLS and CDR2 YYNGEE. V was clipped by 3 bases and J by 13 bases, with 8 bases between them. The CDR3 is CASSEPGPLHF. Here the CDR3 DNA reads TGTGCCAGCAGCGAACCCGGTCCCCTCCACTTT.

This clone was observed a few times. The rearrangement uses TRBV19 and TRBJ2-3, with D possibly being TRBD2 (6 bases). This CDR3 is 16 amino acids long. The germline gives CDR1 LNHDA, CDR2 SQIVND (reference sequence). Trimming pared 4 bases from V and 0 bases from J, leaving 14 bases between. CDR3 bases: TGTGCCAGTAGTACCGGGACTCGTTCTAGCACAGATACGCAGTATTTT. Residues: CASSTGTRSSTDTQYF.

The chain has TRBV30 and TRBJ2-1; 11 bases fit TRBD2. The V gene's germline CDR1 is GTSNPN and CDR2 SVGIG (reference sequence). Germline trimming cut 6 bases from V and 5 bases from J; bases unmatched to any gene: 3. The length of the CDR3 is 13 residues. CDR3 sequence: CACPGLADNEQFF. As DNA, the CDR3 is TGTGCCTGCCCGGGACTAGCGGACAATGAGCAGTTCTTC. The full variable domain, completed using reference TRBV30 and TRBJ2-1, is SQTIHQWPATLVQPVGSPLSLECTVEGTSNPNLYWYRQAAGRGLQLLFYSVGIGQISSEVPQNLSASRPQDRQFILSSKKLLLSDSGFYLCACPGLADNEQFFGPGTRLTVL.

This clone has only one observation. V usage is TRBV6-5 and J usage is TRBJ2-7, with D tentatively TRBD1 (6 bases). CDR1 and CDR2 from the germline V gene are MNHEY and SVGAGI. Trimming took 6 bases from V and 6 from J, leaving 15 bases between them. The CDR3 runs to 13 residues. The CDR3 region is CASSTRGPGEQYF. In DNA form, the CDR3 reads TGTGCCAGCAGCACCAGGGGTCCGGGCGAGCAGTACTTC.

This clone was recorded a few times. V is TRBV5-4 and J is TRBJ2-7; perhaps TRBD2 as D (5 bases). V was cut by 3 bases and J by 4 bases, with 17 bases left in between. The CDR3 has 15 amino acids. The germline CDR1 and CDR2 sequences are SGHNT and YYREEE (reference sequence). The chain's CDR3 is CASSWGREGSYEQYF. CDR3 nucleotides: TGTGCCAGCAGCTGGGGAAGAGAGGGTTCGTACGAGCAGTACTTC.

Note on this clone: The junction differs from germline at one of its ends, possibly a read error. The rearrangement links TRBV5-4 to TRBJ2-5, with TRBD2 as a possible D gene (7 bases). CDR3 length: 15 residues. Germline CDR1 is SGHNT and CDR2 is YYREEE (reference sequence). DNA for the CDR3: TGTGCCAGCAGCTCAAAGGGGGGGGACACAGAGACCCGGTACTTC. Its translation: CASSSKGGDTETRYF.

In its sample, this clone was seen a few times. This chain connects TRBV14 to TRBJ1-2; perhaps TRBD1 as D (6 bases). Germline values: CDR1 SGHDN, CDR2 FVKESK. Trimming pared 0 bases from V and 7 bases from J, leaving 15 bases between. This CDR3 has 15 residues. The chain's CDR3 is CASSQDLAGVSGYTF. DNA for the CDR3: TGTGCCAGCAGCCAAGATTTGGCAGGGGTCTCTGGCTACACCTTC.

This clone was detected only a few times. The chain links TRBV7-7 to TRBJ2-3; 15 positions match TRBD2. The trim removed 3 bases at V and 7 bases at J, leaving 2 bases unmatched. The CDR3 spans 15 residues. CDR1 SSHAT and CDR2 FNYEAQ come from the germline V gene (reference sequence). This CDR3 is CASSLGLAGGHTQYF. CDR3 nucleotide sequence: TGTGCCAGCAGCTTGGGACTAGCGGGGGGCCATACGCAGTATTTT.

This clone was detected a few times. The chain recombines TRBV2 with TRBJ1-5; TRBD1 is a possible D gene (6 bases). Trimming cost V 5 bases and J 3 bases, with 8 bases left between them. The CDR3 runs to 13 residues. In germline, CDR1 is SNHLY, CDR2 FYNNEI. The CDR3 loop is CASSWTANQPQHF. The CDR3 coding sequence is TGTGCCAGCAGTTGGACAGCCAATCAGCCCCAGCATTTT.

This clone was counted only a few times. V and J are TRBV29-1 and TRBJ2-7; TRBD1 matches at 10 bases. V was clipped by 7 bases and J by 5 bases; unmatched bases: 5. Germline assignment: CDR1 SQVTM and CDR2 ANQGSEA. The CDR3 is made up of 12 amino acids. The CDR3 nucleotides read TGCAGCGCTTTAGGACAGGGGGACGAGCAGTACTTC. Its protein is CSALGQGDEQYF.

The chain employs TRBV18 and TRBJ2-7, with 12 bases identical to TRBD2. Germline V lookup: CDR1 KGHSH, CDR2 LQKENI. This CDR3 comprises 14 residues. V lost 2 bases, J lost 12 bases, and 8 bases stayed unmatched. The CDR3 nucleotides are TGTGCCAGCTCACCAATTCCTAGCGGGAGGGCCGGGTACTTC. This sequence encodes CASSPIPSGRAGYF.

DNA for the CDR3: TGCGCCAGCAGCCGGCGGGGGAGAAACAATGAGCAGTTCTTC. This gives the protein CASSRRGRNNEQFF. The V call is TRBV4-3, the J call TRBJ2-1; 7 nucleotides agree with TRBD2. The CDR3 totals 14 residues. The junction had 5 bases not matched to a gene; V was cut back by 4 bases and J by 5 bases. Per the germline V gene, CDR1 is LGHNA and CDR2 is YSLEER.

The sample holds one count of this clone. The rearrangement uses TRBV5-1 and TRBJ1-2; D unresolved. The V gene lost 0 bases and the J gene lost 2 bases, with 11 bases spanning the gap. CDR3 length equals 15 residues. Germline-derived CDR1 and CDR2 are SGHRS and YFSETQ. The CDR3 DNA reads as TGCGCCAGCAGCTTGGGACCTGCGGGAAACTATGGCTACACCTTC. It is translated as CASSLGPAGNYGYTF.

This clone has a handful of counts. V gene TRBV6-1 combines with J gene TRBJ1-2, with D perhaps matching TRBD1 (6 bases). The V gene lost 3 bases and the J gene lost 7 bases, with 12 bases spanning the gap. The CDR3 runs 13 residues. Germline V gene lookup returns CDR1 MNHNS and CDR2 SASEGT. CDR3 loop: CASSDQGTGGYTF. CDR3 DNA sequence: TGTGCCAGCAGTGATCAGGGGACGGGTGGCTACACCTTC.

The J gene is TRBJ2-5, the V gene TRBV2; D not certain. CDR3 size: 14 residues. Germline V gene data show CDR1 as SNHLY and CDR2 as FYNNEI. Trimming removed 3 bases from V and 6 bases from J, with 14 bases in between. CDR3 amino acids: CASSDPTELQTQYF. The DNA of the CDR3 is TGTGCCAGCAGTGACCCAACAGAATTACAGACCCAGTACTTC.

This clone turned up a few times. The rearrangement joins TRBV6-5 to TRBJ1-5; a possible D gene is TRBD1 (5 bases). The CDR3 has 14 amino acids. CDR1 MNHEY and CDR2 SVGAGI come from the germline V gene. Trimming took 2 bases from V and 5 from J, leaving 10 bases between them. For the CDR3, the DNA is TGTGCCAGCAGTTACACGCAGGGCTATCAGCCCCAGCATTTT. Its protein is CASSYTQGYQPQHF.

This clone has more than one count but fewer than ten. V is TRBV6-6 and J is TRBJ2-7; TRBD1 agrees at 7 bases. With 6 bases clipped from V and 4 bases from J, the junction kept 9 bases outside the gene matches. This CDR3 has 14 residues. CDR1 and CDR2 from the germline V gene are MNHNY and SVGAGI (reference sequence). Written as DNA, the CDR3 is TGTGCCAGCAGAAGGGGGCAGGGGGAATACGAGCAGTACTTC. Translating gives CASRRGQGEYEQYF.

Only a few counts were recorded for this clone. The J gene is TRBJ1-2, the V gene TRBV29-1; no definite D call. V dropped 3 bases and J dropped 5 bases, with 7 bases sitting between them. Germline assignment: CDR1 SQVTM and CDR2 ANQGSEA. The CDR3 spans 11 residues. The CDR3 sequence: CSVDRVYGYTF. As DNA, the CDR3 is TGCAGCGTTGATCGGGTTTATGGCTACACCTTC.

This clone was seen only a few times. The chain employs TRBV12-5 and TRBJ2-1, with TRBD2 identical over 10 bases. The CDR3 is 15 amino acids. J lost 5 bases, V lost 7 bases, and 8 bases had no gene match. The V gene's germline CDR1 is LGHNT and CDR2 FRNRAP. The CDR3 nucleotides read TGTGCTAGTGCCCCCGGAGGACTAGCGGACAATGAGCAGTTCTTC. Translated, it gives CASAPGGLADNEQFF.

The chain is built from TRBV2 and TRBJ1-1, with D perhaps matching TRBD1 (5 bases). Germline-derived CDR1 and CDR2 are SNHLY and FYNNEI. Deletions cut 3 bases from V and 7 bases from J, with 15 bases between. This CDR3 spans 14 amino acids. The CDR3: CASSEAGGLIEAFF. The CDR3 DNA is TGTGCCAGCAGTGAGGCGGGGGGTTTGATTGAAGCTTTCTTT. The full variable domain, with the rest looked up from reference TRBV2 and TRBJ1-1, is EPEVTQTPSHQVTQMGQEVILRCVPISNHLYFYWYRQILGQKVEFLVSFYNNEISEKSEIFDDQFSVERPDGSNFTLKIRSTKLEDSAMYFCASSEAGGLIEAFFGQGTRLTVV.

The chain has TRBV30 and TRBJ2-1, with 7 bases identical to TRBD1. Trimming cost V 0 bases and J 8 bases; bases outside gene matches: 4. Germline CDR1 is GTSNPN and CDR2 is SVGIG (reference sequence). The CDR3 runs 13 residues. The CDR3 reads CAWSVTGADEQFF. In DNA, the CDR3 is TGTGCCTGGAGTGTTACAGGGGCGGATGAGCAGTTCTTC.